This T cell receptor (beta chain) was observed in a study of cytomegalovirus exposure and HLA in healthy donors (dated by TCRdb to the late 2010s). About the investigation overall: The roughly 670 repertoires of the first cohort and the 95 to 150 validation repertoires were produced on the same platform, according to a later analysis. The study aimed to test whether signatures of past pathogen exposure could be identified by cataloging public T cell receptors. Along with the approximately 670-subject first cohort, a separate validation cohort of more than 90 different subjects was used. The study combined high-throughput TCR immunosequencing, statistical association of individual TCRs with disease status, and machine learning to predict cytomegalovirus infection status. The paper as a whole reports these results and caveats: In the study, approximately 160 TCR beta chains were listed as associated with cytomegalovirus. In both the original and validation cohorts, the classifier was reported to diagnose cytomegalovirus status with high specificity and sensitivity. While some public TCRs were present in many individuals, most TCR sequences turned up only very rarely across donors. A later analysis found that TCRs clustered in the first cohort also tended to co-occur in the roughly 120 validation repertoires, with 94% of cluster scores above 0. The authors suggested that the approach could potentially be generalized to other disease states and immunological phenotypes. The validation cohort had no HLA typing available for a later analysis, so co-occurrence within that cohort was assessed over all 110 or so repertoires. In vitro tests confirmed that a few of the cytomegalovirus-associated TCR beta chains recognize cytomegalovirus antigens.

The donors belonged to the validation cohort of over a hundred subjects, which was separate from the roughly 670-subject first cohort. The CDR3 has 12 amino acids, counting the end cysteine and phenylalanine. The entry retains the CDR3 DNA only, 36 bases that are in frame from base 1. Here V drops 6 bases and J drops 13 bases, and the junction holds 8 bases not matched to any gene. The germline V gene (reference sequence) provides CDR1 MNHNY and CDR2 SVGAGI. About this clone itself: Its antigen is currently not known. No base-level quality is on record; no much larger clone is a single base apart.

The library was produced with the immunoSEQ multiplex PCR assay. On the study's bioinformatics: A statistical classification framework was developed to diagnose cytomegalovirus status using the catalog of TCR beta chain sequences. TCRdb mirrors the immuneACCESS table, restricted to in-frame sequences. Some clones are absent from its copies; in checked studies, under half trace to an unresolved V gene, and the reason for the others is unknown. V and J calls and clone size are those listed in that table; D and trimming were worked out from the DNA. This sample lists roughly 120,000 clones; around 94% were detected once. The top ten clonotypes cover under 1.5% of the sample.

The sequencing input was PBMCs. This clonotype was obtained from a young woman in good health and CMV-seronegative. Rearrangement joined TRBV6-6 to TRBJ1-5; 8 junctional bases match TRBD1. For the CDR3, the sequence is CASRNGQGSQHF. The DNA reads as follows: TGTGCCAGCAGAAACGGACAGGGCTCACAGCATTTT.